This T cell receptor beta chain came from a study of T cell responses to AZD1222 COVID-19 vaccine (dated by TCRdb to 2020 to 2022). With regard to the full study: A total of 233 trial participants underwent TCR sequencing, of whom more than 200 had received two doses of AZD1222 and 26 had received two doses of the MenACWY control vaccine. Enrollment into the trials was organized by age into subgroups of 18-55, 56-69 and 70-plus years, and those subgroups contained about 160, 30 and 59 TCR-sequenced participants, respectively.

What this sample's time point label stands for: about 28 days (+/-7) after the second vaccine dose. AZD1222 recipients whose second dose came at about 4 weeks and those whose second dose came at about 12 weeks were combined into one group, since spike-specific TCR depth and breadth did not differ between the two schedules. The vaccinee samples were drawn from two UK trials, COV001 and COV002, one of which was a single-blind randomized controlled phase 2/3 trial testing AZD1222 (ChAdOx1 nCoV-19) in healthy adults. For TCRbeta chain sequencing, PBMC samples from trial participants were taken at day 0 and at day 28 after the second dose. Worth noting for this clone: Its antigen remains undetermined. Nothing much larger sits one base from this clone, and base qualities are not available.

Its CDR3 holds 13 amino acids, cysteine through phenylalanine. The kept DNA is CDR3 alone, 39 bases in frame from the first base. Taken from the germline V gene, the CDR1 and CDR2 loops are SGHRS and YFSETQ. V is clipped by 5 bases and J by 1 base, and the sequence between their germline boundaries is 9 bases long. The study at large found these results: Only six or seven AZD1222 recipients were SARS-CoV-2 seropositive at baseline, limiting conclusions about previously exposed vaccinees. Vaccine-associated CD4 TCRs spanned the whole spike protein, with dominant responses in regions 160-218 and 743-854. Most participants were white British and females outnumbered males, and the authors suggested that clonal diversity may have been underestimated. A significant rise in spike-specific TCR breadth and depth was observed after two AZD1222 doses relative to day 0 and relative to MenACWY recipients. Nearly half of unique spike-specific TCRs reportedly recognized epitopes outside regions mutated in the B.1.351 and B.1.1.7 variants. No day 14 peak-response samples were available, so repertoires were characterized only after the peak T cell response. In the small 56-69-year group, the increase in depth fell short of significance, most likely because of low power.

The CDR3 regions of human TCRbeta chains were analyzed by immunosequencing. The source study handled its data this way. Repertoire TCRs were checked for matches against a reference library of SARS-CoV-2-specific TCRs that had been generated using the MIRA antigen-specificity platform. Breadth was defined as the fraction of unique TCRs that were SARS-CoV-2-associated, and depth was defined as the fraction of total T cells that were SARS-CoV-2-associated. Each spike-specific TCR was assigned to its reactive spike region and to a CD4 or CD8 class using the MIRA data. Log10-transformed breadth and depth values were compared by one-way ANOVA with Sidak's multiple comparisons tests. Sourced from immuneACCESS, this table was stored by TCRdb with only in-frame sequences that have V and J called. A share of the clones is absent; for the studies checked, an unresolved V gene accounts for under half, and the remainder has no known explanation. The V and J calls and the clone size are those of that table, but D and trimming were determined from the DNA. This sample lists more than 110,000 clones; about 92% were detected once. The ten largest clones add up to approximately 3.8% of the sample.

The sequencing here drew on peripheral blood, taken 28 days after the second AZD1222 dose. This TCR derives from an adult who received the AZD1222 COVID-19 vaccine. The chain was built from TRBV5-1 and TRBJ1-1; no confident D gene assignment can be made. The CDR3 has the sequence CASRKKENTEAFF. The DNA reads as follows: TGCGCCAGCAGAAAAAAAGAGAACACTGAAGCTTTCTTT.